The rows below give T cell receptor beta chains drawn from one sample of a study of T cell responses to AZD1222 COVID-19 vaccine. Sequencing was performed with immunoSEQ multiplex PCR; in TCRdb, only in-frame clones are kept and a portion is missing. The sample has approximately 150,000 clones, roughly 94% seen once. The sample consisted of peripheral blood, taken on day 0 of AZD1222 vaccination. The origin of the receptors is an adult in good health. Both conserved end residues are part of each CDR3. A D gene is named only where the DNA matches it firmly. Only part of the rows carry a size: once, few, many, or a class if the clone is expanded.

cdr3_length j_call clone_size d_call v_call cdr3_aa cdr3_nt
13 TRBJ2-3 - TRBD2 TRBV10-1 CASSGLAGDTQYF TGCGCCAGCAGTGGACTAGCGGGGGATACGCAGTATTTT
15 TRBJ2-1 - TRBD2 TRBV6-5 CASSLSGRADNEQFF TGTGCCAGCAGCCTTAGCGGGAGGGCCGACAATGAGCAGTTCTTC
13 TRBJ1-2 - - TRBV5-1 CASSLGPGEGYTF TGCGCCAGCAGCTTGGGGCCAGGGGAAGGCTACACCTTC
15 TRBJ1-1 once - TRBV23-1 CASSQSRQMNTEAFF TGCGCCAGCAGTCAATCGCGGCAAATGAACACTGAAGCTTTCTTT
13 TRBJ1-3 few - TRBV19 CASSILHSGAIYF TGTGCCAGTAGTATTCTCCATTCGGGCGCCATATATTTT
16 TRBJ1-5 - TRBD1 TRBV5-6 CASSLKGGAGNQPQHF TGTGCCAGCAGCTTGAAAGGGGGCGCGGGCAATCAGCCCCAGCATTTT
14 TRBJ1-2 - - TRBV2 CANLLPDSNYGYTF TGTGCCAACCTCCTACCGGACAGTAACTATGGCTACACCTTC
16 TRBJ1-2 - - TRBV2 CASSDIAEIMDYGYTF TGTGCCAGCAGTGATATCGCCGAGATTATGGACTATGGCTACACCTTC
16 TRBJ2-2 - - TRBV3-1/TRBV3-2 CASSQTTLQGPGELFF TGTGCCAGCAGCCAAACGACTTTGCAGGGCCCCGGGGAGCTGTTTTTT
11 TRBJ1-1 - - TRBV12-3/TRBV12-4 CASSLGAQAFF TGTGCCAGCAGCCTCGGTGCCCAGGCTTTCTTT
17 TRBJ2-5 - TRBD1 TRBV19 CASSIGQGAGYQETQYF TGTGCCAGTAGTATAGGCCAGGGGGCGGGCTACCAAGAGACCCAGTACTTC
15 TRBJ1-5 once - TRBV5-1 CASSLDWGANQPQHF TGCGCCAGCAGCTTGGATTGGGGGGCTAATCAGCCCCAGCATTTT
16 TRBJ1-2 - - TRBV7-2 CASSLFSRRSFHGYTF TGTGCCAGCAGCCTCTTCTCGCGCAGGAGCTTTCATGGCTACACCTTC
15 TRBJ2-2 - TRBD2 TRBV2 CASSAGRVAPGELFF TGTGCCAGCAGTGCCGGGAGGGTGGCACCCGGGGAGCTGTTTTTT
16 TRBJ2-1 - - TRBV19 CASTQGIPSSYNEQFF TGTGCCAGTACACAGGGAATTCCCAGCTCCTACAATGAGCAGTTCTTC
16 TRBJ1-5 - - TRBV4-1 CASSQRQQGGNQPQHF TGCGCCAGCAGCCAACGACAGCAAGGAGGCAATCAGCCCCAGCATTTT
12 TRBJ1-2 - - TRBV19 CASITGDYGYTF TGTGCCAGTATAACAGGAGACTATGGCTACACCTTC
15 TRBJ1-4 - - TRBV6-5 CASSPSLGEIEKLFF TGTGCCAGCAGCCCCTCGTTGGGGGAGATTGAAAAACTGTTTTTT
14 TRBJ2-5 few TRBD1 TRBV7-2 CASSWTGHTETQYF TGTGCCAGCAGCTGGACAGGGCATACAGAGACCCAGTACTTC
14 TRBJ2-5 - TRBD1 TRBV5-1 CASSQGQGGETQYF TGCGCCAGCAGCCAGGGACAGGGGGGAGAGACCCAGTACTTC
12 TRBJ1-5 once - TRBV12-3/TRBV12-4 CASRGTNQPQHF TGTGCCAGCAGGGGAACCAATCAGCCCCAGCATTTT
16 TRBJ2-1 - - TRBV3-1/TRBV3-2 CASSQESVTSYNEQFF TGTGCCAGCAGCCAAGAATCGGTAACATCCTACAATGAGCAGTTCTTC
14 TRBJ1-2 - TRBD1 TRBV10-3 CAIRGEQGIGGYTF TGTGCCATCAGGGGAGAACAGGGGATTGGAGGCTACACCTTC
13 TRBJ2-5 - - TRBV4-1 CASSLTRTETQYF TGCGCCAGCAGCCTCACTAGAACGGAGACCCAGTACTTC
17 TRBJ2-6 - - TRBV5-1 CASSRWSGASGANVLTF TGCGCCAGCAGCCGATGGAGCGGAGCCTCTGGGGCCAACGTCCTGACTTTC
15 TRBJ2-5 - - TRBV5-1 CASSSLTAIQETQYF TGCGCCAGCAGCTCCCTGACAGCGATCCAAGAGACCCAGTACTTC
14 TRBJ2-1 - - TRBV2 CASRDRLSLDEQFF TGTGCCAGCAGGGACAGACTCAGCTTAGATGAGCAGTTCTTC
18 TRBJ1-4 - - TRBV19 CASSGDRDGLTSNEKLFF TGTGCCAGTAGTGGAGACCGGGACGGCCTCACGTCTAATGAAAAACTGTTTTTT
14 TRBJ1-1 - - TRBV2 CASSLSRVDTEAFF TGTGCCAGCAGCCTCAGCAGGGTGGACACTGAAGCTTTCTTT
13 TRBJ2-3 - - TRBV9 CASSPLLGDTQYF TGTGCCAGCAGTCCTCTCTTGGGAGATACGCAGTATTTT
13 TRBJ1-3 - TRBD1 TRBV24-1 CAIKTGTGNTIYF TGTGCCATAAAGACAGGGACTGGAAACACCATATATTTT
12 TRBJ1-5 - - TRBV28 CASTLFGQPQHF TGTGCCAGCACATTATTCGGTCAGCCCCAGCATTTT
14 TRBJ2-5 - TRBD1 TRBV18 CASSPGQGMGTQYF TGTGCCAGCTCGCCCGGACAGGGGATGGGGACCCAGTACTTC
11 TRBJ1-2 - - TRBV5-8 CASSPNYGYTF TGTGCCAGCAGCCCTAACTATGGCTACACCTTC
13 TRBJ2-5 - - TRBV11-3 CASSLMYQETQYF TGTGCCAGCAGCTTAATGTACCAAGAGACCCAGTACTTC
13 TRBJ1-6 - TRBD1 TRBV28 CASSGTGNSPLHF TGTGCCAGCAGTGGGACAGGGAATTCACCCCTCCACTTT
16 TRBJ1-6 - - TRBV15 CATSRDPGRPDSPLHF TGTGCCACCAGCAGAGATCCTGGACGACCCGATTCACCCCTCCACTTT
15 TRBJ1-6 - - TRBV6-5 CASSPGPGGYSPLHF TGTGCCAGCTCCCCTGGACCCGGTGGATACTCACCCCTCCACTTT